This T cell receptor beta chain was sequenced during a study of blood T cell repertoires in COVID-19 (dated by TCRdb to the early 2020s). About the full investigation: Collaborator samples came from the United States, Italy and Spain and covered acute and convalescent phases of COVID-19. The material from the prospective study consisted of cDNA or gDNA derived from T cells, B-cell-depleted T cells, or PBMCs. The dataset comprised deeply sampled blood TCRbeta repertoires from subjects exposed to, actively infected with, or recovered from COVID-19. The repertoires were released in a freely available public database intended as a resource for research on the immune response to SARS-CoV-2. Samples were obtained from the ongoing ImmuneRACE study (first 160 participants) and from about 1,300 subjects provided by 6 global collaborators. Nearly every sample came with metadata listing a de-identified subject ID, COVID-19 status, age in years and sex. Where available, HLA class I and class II types were taken from metadata supplied by the sample provider and were not determined by assay-based typing. The investigation overall reported the following: How much clinical and demographic metadata was included differed by source and by participant, and the metadata was provided uncurated.

The immunoSEQ Assay, a bias-controlled multiplex PCR, was used to amplify TCRbeta CDR3 regions from genomic DNA. In the paper's pipeline: The number of nucleated cells in each sample was estimated by amplification of reference gene primers within the assay. Sequence reads were collapsed and filtered to measure the absolute abundance of every unique TCRbeta CDR3 rearrangement. For each sample, productive Simpson clonality was calculated as the square root of Simpson's diversity index across productive rearrangements. In its TCRdb copy, this immuneACCESS table keeps in-frame sequences only and misses some clones. Where compared with another copy, unresolved V genes explain less than half of these, and the others have no known cause. D and trimming were read from the DNA, whereas the V and J calls and clone size are those reported in that table. The sample profile shows around 300,000 clones; over 85% of them were found once. The ten top clones hold more than 1.5% of the sample.

Participants in the prospective study were enrolled through a virtual design, were aged about 18 to 100 years, and lived in approximately 25 United States geographic areas. Cohort assignment in the prospective study relied on participant-reported clinical history from a screening survey and a study questionnaire. ImmuneRACE Cohort 3 recovered participants were defined by two consecutive negative NP/OP PCR tests, healthcare professional clearance, or symptom resolution. Mobile phlebotomists in the prospective study collected whole blood, serum and a nasopharyngeal or oropharyngeal swab from every participant. Additional blood draws and questionnaires over a 2-month period could optionally be provided by prospective study participants. Blood samples from the prospective study were shipped frozen or at room temperature prior to DNA extraction. V is reduced by 1 base and J by 6 bases, leaving a spacing of 10 bases between them. The CDR3 runs 14 residues from the cysteine to the phenylalanine. Only the CDR3 part of the read is kept: 42 bases, read in frame from the first base. Via the germline V gene (reference sequence), CDR1 is MNHEY and CDR2 SMNVEV.

Concerning this clone itself: It has no known antigen specificity. No per-base quality is available; no much larger clone lies one base away.

This receptor chain uses TRBV27 and TRBJ2-1; the best D guess is TRBD2, with 6 bases matching. Sequenced input: PBMCs or T cells enriched from blood (not recorded which). The TCR comes from a woman between 55 and 75 years old who had recovered from COVID-19. The DNA sequence is TGTGCCAGCAGTTTATGGGGGACTCTCAATGAGCAGTTCTTC. Its protein product is CASSLWGTLNEQFF.